This T cell receptor (beta chain) was captured in a study of spatial heterogeneity in lung cancer. Noted time point: blood at routine non-recurrence follow-up after resection. Whole RNA came from tumor, nontumor lung or frozen PBMC and was sequenced without being sorted. In this sample, this clonotype turned up many times. Every molecule of TCR cDNA had its own unique molecular identifier. In TCRdb, the 5' RACE reads were re-called with MiXCR into one record per CDR3 protein. This table holds 95,000 to 130,000 distinct CDR3 sequences, 12% found once. CDR3 size: 16 residues. In germline, CDR1 is LGHDT, CDR2 YNNKEL (reference sequence). Trimming took 1 base from V and 3 from J, leaving 14 bases between them.

This clonotype was obtained from a male donor with early-stage non-small cell lung cancer. The V call is TRBV3-1, the J call TRBJ2-3; D remains ambiguous. Sample: PBMCs, taken at follow-up. CDR3 nucleotides: TGTGCCAGCAGCCAAGCTGTGCGCGTAGGAACAGATACGCAGTATTTT. It translates to CASSQAVRVGTDTQYF.